This note documents a single T cell receptor (beta chain) sequence. 13 Jbeta primers and 60 Vbeta primers were used for the PCR. The repertoire was sequenced with immunoSEQ multiplex PCR; TCRdb's copy has only in-frame clones and lacks some. The table shows more than 80,000 clones, with 60% to 85% occurring only once. The CDR3 has 16 residues. J was trimmed by 3 bases and V by 6 bases; bases with no gene match: 12. Germline-derived CDR1 and CDR2 are MDHEN and SYDVKM. The sample comes from a study of cytomegalovirus exposure and HLA in healthy donors. The TCR comes from a man younger than 30 in good health and CMV-seropositive. The rearrangement joins TRBV28 to TRBJ1-1; 8 bases match TRBD1. Material: PBMCs. The CDR3 DNA sequence: TGTGCCAGCAGCGGGACAGGCCTCGATGAGTACACTGAAGCTTTCTTT. It specifies CASSGTGLDEYTEAFF.